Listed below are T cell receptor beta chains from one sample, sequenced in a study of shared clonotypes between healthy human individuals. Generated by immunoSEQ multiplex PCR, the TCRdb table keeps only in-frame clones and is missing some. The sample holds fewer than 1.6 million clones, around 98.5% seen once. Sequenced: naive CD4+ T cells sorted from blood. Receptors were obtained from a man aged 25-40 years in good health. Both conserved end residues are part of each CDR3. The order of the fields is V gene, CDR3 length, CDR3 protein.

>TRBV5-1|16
CASSSDPISGAQEQFF
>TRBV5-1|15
CASSLSREGYNEQFF
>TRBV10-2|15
CASSLTSGTTDTQYF
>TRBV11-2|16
CASSLGGTSVHNEQFF
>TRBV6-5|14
CASTQPGQGYEQYF
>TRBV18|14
CASSPGTGSYEQYF
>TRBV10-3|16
CAISEPGGRSSYEQYF
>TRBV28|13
CASSGTGYEKLFF
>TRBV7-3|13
CASSVSRGHEQYF
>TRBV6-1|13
CASSDAPTDTQYF
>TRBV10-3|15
CAISAGSGGKDGYTF
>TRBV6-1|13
CASSEGKNTEAFF
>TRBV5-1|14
CASSLLQGPGELFF
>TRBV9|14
CASSARPENTEAFF
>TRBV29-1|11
CSIRWGAEAFF
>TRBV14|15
CASSPMGTSYNEQFF
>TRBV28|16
CASSHRGPANTGELFF
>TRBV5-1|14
CASSLGRGLDEQFF
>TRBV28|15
CASSSIGLSPREQYF
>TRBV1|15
CTSSPTTGSGAEQYF
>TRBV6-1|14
CASSTGQVGDTQYF
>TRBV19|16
CASSPPGTGNSGELFF
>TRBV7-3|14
CASSQTSGSYEQYF
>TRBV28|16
CASSFVLAGRYNEQFF
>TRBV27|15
CASRSGTVSSYEQYF
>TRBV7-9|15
CASRKGLAGANEQFF
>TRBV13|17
CASSRRPLAGVLDEQFF
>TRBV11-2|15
CASTYRGLGFNEQFF
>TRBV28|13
CASSDQGAGEQYF
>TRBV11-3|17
CASSLGGWREEADTQYF
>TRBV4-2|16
CASSQGVAGGADTQYF
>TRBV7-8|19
CASSLRGGLIQMNTGELFF
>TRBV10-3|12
CATDRGQETQYF
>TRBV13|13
CASSRLAGGEQYF
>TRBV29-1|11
CSVDGYNEQFF
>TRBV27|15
CASSIRGTLTDTQYF
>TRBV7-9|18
CASSLPVATSGYTDTQYF
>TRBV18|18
CASSQLSKTGGPGNTIYF
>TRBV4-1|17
CASSRLGHGESEEKLFF
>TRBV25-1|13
CASRPGLAGGQFF
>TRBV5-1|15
CASSLGQGSYNEQFF
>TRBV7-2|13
CASTRESEDTQYF
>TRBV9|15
CASSVEGAVGETQYF
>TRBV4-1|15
CASSPPGTRTHEQYF
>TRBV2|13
CASGGQRADTQYF
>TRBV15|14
CATSNRGNTGELFF
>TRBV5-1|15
CASRGGQSSYNEQFF
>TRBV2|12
CASSGIVYEQYF
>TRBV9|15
CASSVGTSGSSEQYF
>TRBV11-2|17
CASSLAHRGGINEKLFF
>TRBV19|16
CASSIETSGSWHEQFF
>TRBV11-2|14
CASSFGRSSYEQYF
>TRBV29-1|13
CSALTAGNNEQFF
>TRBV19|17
CASSITSGLAGAETQYF
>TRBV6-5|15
CASSYTRQGLTEAFF
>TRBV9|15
CASSVSPVGQETQYF
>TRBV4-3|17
CASSQEDSGGAGQPQHF
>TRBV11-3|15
CASSLEQGPHNEQFF
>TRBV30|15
CAWSARTSGSYEQYF